A selection of T cell receptor beta chains follows, all from one sample in a study of CD8 T cells in Susac syndrome. MiXCR, applied by TCRdb to the immunoSEQ multiplex PCR reads, yields one record per CDR3 protein. The repertoire holds over 80,000 distinct CDR3 sequences, with 94% as singletons. The sample taken for sequencing was CD8+ T cells from PBMCs. The source of these receptors is a human donor with Susac syndrome. CDR3s include the opening cysteine and the closing phenylalanine or tryptophan. The D gene is left open where the match is weak. The size entry is marked missing in some rows and otherwise reads once, few, many or a size class.

CDR3,DNA,D,V,size,J,length
CASSQDPASGGYEQFF,TGTGCCAGCAGCCAAGATCCCGCTAGCGGGGGGTATGAGCAGTTCTTC,TRBD2,TRBV4-2,.,TRBJ2-1,16
CASSLTGFEQYF,TGTGCCAGCAGCCTGACCGGATTCGAGCAGTACTTC,.,TRBV7-9,.,TRBJ2-7,12
CASGLTGADGNTIYF,TGTGCCAGCGGTTTAACAGGGGCGGATGGAAACACCATATATTTT,TRBD1,TRBV27,.,TRBJ1-3,15
CASNPPGIGVQPQHF,TGTGCCAGCAACCCACCTGGGATAGGGGTTCAGCCCCAGCATTTT,.,TRBV7-2,.,TRBJ1-5,15
CASSQDIEGGHNEQFF,TGTGCCAGCAGCCAAGATATCGAGGGAGGCCACAATGAGCAGTTCTTC,.,TRBV3-1,.,TRBJ2-1,16
CATSPRHPNTGELFF,TGTGCCACCAGCCCCCGACATCCTAACACCGGGGAGCTGTTTTTT,.,TRBV24-1,.,TRBJ2-2,15
CATSSETVATNEKLFF,TGTGCCACCAGCAGTGAAACGGTTGCAACTAATGAAAAACTGTTTTTT,.,TRBV15,.,TRBJ1-4,16
CASKTATGELFF,TGTGCCAGCAAGACAGCGACCGGGGAGCTGTTTTTT,.,TRBV27,.,TRBJ2-2,12
CASSLYTVGAKNIQYF,TGTGCCAGCAGTTTGTATACAGTAGGGGCCAAAAACATTCAGTACTTC,.,TRBV28,.,TRBJ2-4,16
CASSLEPRTNYGYTF,TGCGCCAGCAGCTTGGAACCCAGAACTAACTATGGCTACACCTTC,.,TRBV5-1,.,TRBJ1-2,15
CASTPEGGSIYNEQFF,TGTGCCAGCACCCCGGAGGGGGGGTCGATTTACAATGAGCAGTTCTTC,.,TRBV27,.,TRBJ2-1,16
CASSLGLTYEQYF,TGTGCCAGCAGCCTAGGACTAACCTACGAGCAGTACTTC,.,TRBV14,.,TRBJ2-7,13
CASSPREPNTETQYF,TGTGCCAGCAGTCCGCGGGAACCCAACACGGAGACCCAGTACTTC,.,TRBV27,.,TRBJ2-5,15
CASSLGDSGAKNIQYF,TGTGCCAGCAGCTTGGGAGATTCGGGAGCCAAAAACATTCAGTACTTC,.,TRBV5-4,.,TRBJ2-4,16
CSVSRAPGANVLTF,TGCAGTGTCTCTAGGGCCCCTGGGGCCAACGTCCTGACTTTC,.,TRBV20-1,.,TRBJ2-6,14
CASSEMRFDTQYF,TGTGCCAGCAGTGAAATGAGGTTTGATACGCAGTATTTT,.,TRBV25-1,.,TRBJ2-3,13
CASSLGREYQEEF,TGTGCCAGCAGCTTAGGCCGGGAGTACCAAGAAGAGTTT,.,TRBV13,.,TRBJ1-1,13
CASSPDYLMTDTQYF,TGTGCCAGCTCACCTGACTACCTGATGACAGATACGCAGTATTTT,.,TRBV18,once,TRBJ2-3,15
CASLGVIQYF,TGTGCCAGTTTAGGAGTCATTCAGTACTTC,.,TRBV19,few,TRBJ2-4,10
CASSQTGTGGYGNTIYF,TGTGCCAGCAGCCAGACCGGGACAGGGGGCTATGGAAACACCATATATTTT,TRBD1,TRBV9,.,TRBJ1-3,17
CASSTQAENTGELFF,TGTGCCAGCAGCACACAGGCCGAGAACACCGGGGAGCTGTTTTTT,.,TRBV6-1,.,TRBJ2-2,15
CASRHPPEATGELFF,TGTGCCAGCAGACATCCCCCTGAGGCGACCGGGGAGCTGTTTTTT,.,TRBV28,once,TRBJ2-2,15
CATSPRRGPLHF,TGTGCCACCAGCCCCCGACGTGGACCCCTCCACTTT,.,TRBV15,.,TRBJ1-6,12
CASSLERSETQYF,TGTGCCAGCAGCTTAGAACGCTCGGAGACCCAGTACTTC,.,TRBV7-9,.,TRBJ2-5,13
CAISEWDSEQYF,TGTGCCATCAGTGAGTGGGATTCCGAGCAGTACTTC,.,TRBV10-3,once,TRBJ2-7,12
CASSFAETSYEQYF,TGTGCCAGCAGCTTTGCAGAGACTTCCTACGAGCAGTACTTC,.,TRBV5-6,.,TRBJ2-7,14
CASSQGDWEQFF,TGTGCCAGCAGCCAGGGGGACTGGGAGCAGTTCTTC,.,TRBV3-1,.,TRBJ2-1,12
CASSPPGTTPNEQFF,TGCGCCAGCAGCCCCCCCGGAACTACGCCCAATGAGCAGTTCTTC,.,TRBV5-1,.,TRBJ2-1,15
CASSQLADSGNTIYF,TGCGCCAGCAGCCAACTGGCCGACTCTGGAAACACCATATATTTT,.,TRBV4-3,.,TRBJ1-3,15
CASSYPPSGGTPKETQYF,TGTGCCAGCAGTTATCCCCCTAGTGGCGGGACACCAAAAGAGACCCAGTACTTC,.,TRBV6-5,.,TRBJ2-5,18
CAWLGAGSYNEQFF,TGTGCCTGGTTGGGAGCAGGGTCCTACAATGAGCAGTTCTTC,.,TRBV30,once,TRBJ2-1,14
CASSYTGREDQPQHF,TGCGCCAGCAGCTATACCGGACGCGAGGATCAGCCCCAGCATTTT,.,TRBV5-1,.,TRBJ1-5,15
CASSQDLDSGLWLPGGGYTF,TGTGCCAGCAGCCAAGATCTTGACAGCGGATTGTGGCTCCCCGGAGGTGGCTACACCTTC,.,TRBV4-2,.,TRBJ1-2,20
CASSQEAGTAYEQYF,TGCGCCAGCAGCCAAGAAGCAGGTACCGCCTACGAGCAGTACTTC,.,TRBV4-3,.,TRBJ2-7,15
CASNSVTDYNEQFF,TGTGCCAGCAATTCAGTGACGGACTACAATGAGCAGTTCTTC,.,TRBV2,.,TRBJ2-1,14
CAWSPGQTNTGELFF,TGTGCCTGGAGTCCGGGACAGACGAACACCGGGGAGCTGTTTTTT,TRBD1,TRBV30,.,TRBJ2-2,15
CASSVVSSGEQFF,TGTGCCAGCAGCGTAGTAAGTAGTGGTGAGCAGTTCTTC,.,TRBV9,.,TRBJ2-1,13